This entry lists 8 T cell receptor beta chains sequenced from one sample in a study of blood T cell repertoires in COVID-19. Generated by immunoSEQ multiplex PCR, the TCRdb table keeps only in-frame clones and is missing some. The table has almost 200,000 clones, roughly 80% seen once. Sequenced material: peripheral blood. These receptors were collected from a man between 60 and 75 years old with COVID-19, enrolled during active disease.

The J gene is TRBJ1-2, the V gene TRBV4-1; D not certain. V was clipped by 2 bases and J by 2 bases, with 15 bases between them. CDR3 length: 16 amino acids. Germline CDR1 reads MGHRA; CDR2 reads YSYEKL. CDR3 sequence reads: CASSQQGSRGNYGYTF. CDR3 sequence (DNA): TGCGCCAGCAGCCAACAAGGGTCGAGAGGGAACTATGGCTACACCTTC.

The chain employs TRBV6-5 and TRBJ2-3; TRBD1 might be the D (5 bases). Trimming removed 6 bases at V and 5 bases at J, with 12 bases between. The germline V gene encodes CDR1 MNHEY and CDR2 SVGAGI. CDR3 size: 13 residues. The CDR3 DNA follows: TGTGCCAGCAGGGGGCTTAACTTAGATACGCAGTATTTT. The encoded protein is CASRGLNLDTQYF.

V usage is TRBV11-2 and J usage is TRBJ1-1, with 9 bases identical to TRBD1. This CDR3 is 17 amino acids long. Germline V CDR1 and CDR2: SGHAT, FQNNGV. V dropped 5 bases and J dropped 0; count of bases not matched to a gene: 10. CDR3 bases: TGTGCCAGCAGCCGATCCGGGACAGGGCTTATGAACACTGAAGCTTTCTTT. It encodes CASSRSGTGLMNTEAFF.

CDR3 DNA: TGCGCCAGCAGCTCGCAAGGGAGTCCAACTAATGAAAAACTGTTTTTT. Translated: CASSSQGSPTNEKLFF. V gene TRBV5-1 combines with J gene TRBJ1-4, with no clear D. From germline, CDR1 is SGHRS and CDR2 YFSETQ. This CDR3 region has 16 residues. The V end lost 3 bases, the J end lost 0 bases, and 12 bases lay between the germline ends.

This clone has a handful of counts. The chain is built from TRBV25-1 and TRBJ1-6; TRBD1 is a possible D gene (5 bases). The CDR3 extends over 16 amino acids. The V and J ends lost 5 bases and 9 bases respectively, with 20 bases between them. Per the germline V gene, CDR1 is MGHDK and CDR2 is SYGVNS. Written as DNA, the CDR3 is TGTGCCAGCAGTCCTCCTGGGGGGGGTAAGAGTTCACCCCTCCACTTT. As protein: CASSPPGGGKSSPLHF.

The rearrangement links TRBV15 to TRBJ2-4, with 8 positions matching TRBD2. This CDR3 has 15 residues. From germline, CDR1 is LNHNV and CDR2 YYDKDF (reference sequence). The J segment lost 6 bases and the V segment lost 5 bases, leaving 9 bases of the junction unmatched. The DNA for the CDR3 is TGTGCCACCAGCCCCCCCGGGGGGGGCCGAAACATTCAGTACTTC. Protein product: CATSPPGGGRNIQYF.

The rearrangement uses TRBV24-1 and TRBJ2-5; 7 nucleotides agree with TRBD1. The CDR3 consists of 16 residues. Unmatched junction bases numbered 10, after V lost 3 bases and J lost 4 bases. The germline V gene encodes CDR1 KGHDR and CDR2 SFDVKD. CDR3 bases: TGTGCCACCAGTGATGGGACAGTAACCACTAGAGAGACCCAGTACTTC. It translates to CATSDGTVTTRETQYF.

The chain is built from TRBV4-2 and TRBJ1-3, with unresolved D. This CDR3 is 15 amino acids long. Trimming cost V 1 base and J 7 bases, with 14 bases left between them. Germline V gene lookup returns CDR1 LGHNA and CDR2 YNFKEQ. CDR3 DNA sequence: TGTGCCAGCAGCCAAGTAGAGGGTAGGACGAACACCATATATTTT. Amino acids: CASSQVEGRTNTIYF.